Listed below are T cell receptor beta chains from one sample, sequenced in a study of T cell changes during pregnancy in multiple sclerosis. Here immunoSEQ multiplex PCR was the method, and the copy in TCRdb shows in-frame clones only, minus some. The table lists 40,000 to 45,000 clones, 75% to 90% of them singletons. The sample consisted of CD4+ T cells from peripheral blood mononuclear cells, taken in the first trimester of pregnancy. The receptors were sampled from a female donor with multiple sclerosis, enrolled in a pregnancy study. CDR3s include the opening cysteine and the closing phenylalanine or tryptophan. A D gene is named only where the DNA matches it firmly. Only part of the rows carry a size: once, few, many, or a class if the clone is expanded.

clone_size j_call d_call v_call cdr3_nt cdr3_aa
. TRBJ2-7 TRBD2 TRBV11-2 TGTGCCAGCAGCTTTAGCGGGAGTATAGAGCAGTACTTC CASSFSGSIEQYF
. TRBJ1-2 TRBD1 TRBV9 TGTGCCAGCAGCTCCCAGACAGGGCGCTATGGCTACACCTTC CASSSQTGRYGYTF
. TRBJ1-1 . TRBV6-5 TGTGCCAGCAGGTGGGGGGGTAACACTGAAGCTTTCTTT CASRWGGNTEAFF
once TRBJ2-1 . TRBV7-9 TGTGCCAGCAGCTTAGCCTCGCAGGGGGAGCAGTTCTTC CASSLASQGEQFF
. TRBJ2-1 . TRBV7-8 TGTGCCAGCAGACCCCGCGGGGCCGAATACAATGAGCAGTTCTTC CASRPRGAEYNEQFF
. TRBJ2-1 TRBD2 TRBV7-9 TGTGCCAGCAGCTTAGACCCGGGACTAGCGGGAGTCCGCAATGAGCAGTTCTTC CASSLDPGLAGVRNEQFF
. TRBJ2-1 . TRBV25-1 TGTGCCAGCAGTGAGCCAGGCGGGGCGTTTAAGCCGTTCTTC CASSEPGGAFKPFF
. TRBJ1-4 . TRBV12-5 TGTGCTAGTGGTTTGACGAGGGTTGTTGGCGAAAAACTGTTTTTT CASGLTRVVGEKLFF
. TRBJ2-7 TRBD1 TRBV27 TGTGCCAGCACCCAAACACAGGGGTCCGAGCAGTACTTC CASTQTQGSEQYF
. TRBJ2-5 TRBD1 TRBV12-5 TGTGCTAGTGGTTTGGATAACAGGGGCCGCCAAGAGACCCAGTACTTC CASGLDNRGRQETQYF
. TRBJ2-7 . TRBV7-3 TGTGCCAGCAGCGAGACAGGAGCCTACGAGCAGTACTTC CASSETGAYEQYF
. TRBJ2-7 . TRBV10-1 TGCGCCAGCAGTGAGGGAACAGACGAAGCCTACGAGCAGTACTTC CASSEGTDEAYEQYF
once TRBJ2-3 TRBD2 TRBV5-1 TGCGCCAGCAGCTTGATGTCCGGGGGAGGGTCCACAGATACGCAGTATTTT CASSLMSGGGSTDTQYF
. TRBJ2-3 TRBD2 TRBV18 TGTGCCAGCTCGAGGGACTACCTAAGCACAGATACGCAGTATTTT CASSRDYLSTDTQYF
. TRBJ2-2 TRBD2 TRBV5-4 TGTGCCAGCAGCTTGCTAGGGACTAGAATAACCGGGGAGCTGTTTTTT CASSLLGTRITGELFF